These 30 T cell receptor beta chains share one sample of origin, sequenced in a study of T cell responses to AZD1222 COVID-19 vaccine. Libraries were prepared by immunoSEQ multiplex PCR; TCRdb keeps only in-frame clonotypes and omits some of them. The sample includes fewer than 110,000 clones, about 90% of them seen just once. The source was peripheral blood, collected 28 days after the second AZD1222 dose. Every receptor here comes from an adult who received the AZD1222 COVID-19 vaccine.

The chain is built from TRBV21-1 and TRBJ2-1; the D call in the table, TRBD1, was not verified against the DNA. TRBV21-1 is tagged as a pseudogene. This CDR3 has 18 residues. CDR3 nucleotide sequence: TGTGCCAGCAGCCCCTCTGGGGCCCTCGATATAACGGGTAATGAGCAGTTCTTC. Amino acids: CASSPSGALDITGNEQFF.

The rearrangement joins TRBV6-1 to TRBJ2-5; weak D call: TRBD1 (5 bases). Per the germline V gene, CDR1 is MNHNS and CDR2 is SASEGT. The CDR3 spans 13 residues. Trimming shortened V by 7 bases and J by 5 bases, and 14 bases separated the two germline ends. CDR3 in amino acids: CASMRTLGETQYF. Here the CDR3 DNA reads TGTGCCAGCATGAGGACACTGGGGGAGACCCAGTACTTC.

The rearrangement links TRBV7-2 to TRBJ1-1; possibly TRBD1 for D (5 bases). Trimming removed 5 bases from V and 3 bases from J, with 13 bases in between. The CDR3 contains 14 residues. Germline values: CDR1 SGHTA, CDR2 FQGNSA. The CDR3 bases are TGTGCCAGCAGCCCCTGGGGGATGGACACTGAAGCTTTCTTT. Its translation: CASSPWGMDTEAFF. Variable domain in full (rest from reference TRBV7-2 and TRBJ1-1): GAGVSQSPSNKVTEKGKDVELRCDPISGHTALYWYRQSLGQGLEFLIYFQGNSAPDKSGLPSDRFSAERTGGSVSTLTIQRTQQEDSAVYLCASSPWGMDTEAFFGQGTRLTVV.

CDR3 loop: CAWSARQVNTEAFF. The CDR3 DNA is TGTGCCTGGAGTGCGAGACAGGTGAACACTGAAGCTTTCTTT. The rearrangement joins TRBV30 to TRBJ1-1, with D perhaps TRBD1 (6 bases). The CDR3 covers 14 residues. Germline V gene lookup returns CDR1 GTSNPN and CDR2 SVGIG (reference sequence). V gave up 1 base and J gave up 0 bases, with 9 bases separating them. Combining the CDR3 with reference TRBV30 and TRBJ1-1 gives the whole variable domain SQTIHQWPATLVQPVGSPLSLECTVEGTSNPNLYWYRQAAGRGLQLLFYSVGIGQISSEVPQNLSASRPQDRQFILSSKKLLLSDSGFYLCAWSARQVNTEAFFGQGTRLTVV.

The V call is TRBV3-1 (or the pseudogene TRBV3-2), the J call TRBJ2-1; perhaps TRBD2 as D (5 bases). Germline V gene data show CDR1 as LGHDT and CDR2 as YNNKEL (reference sequence). V shed 4 bases and J shed 8 bases, with 18 bases lying between them. CDR3 length: 15 amino acids. CDR3 sequence reads: CASSPIARVVDEQFF. In DNA, the CDR3 is TGTGCCAGCAGCCCTATAGCGCGGGTAGTAGATGAGCAGTTCTTC.

The V gene is TRBV5-4, the J gene TRBJ1-2; a weak D match, TRBD1 (5 bases). Trimming left V 1 base short and J 4 bases short, with 11 bases between. CDR1 and CDR2 from the germline V gene are SGHNT and YYREEE (reference sequence). The CDR3 extends over 14 amino acids. The CDR3 bases are TGTGCCAGCAGCTTGAGGGGACTTGGCTATGGCTACACCTTC. This encodes CASSLRGLGYGYTF.

V gene TRBV12-3 or TRBV12-4 combines with J gene TRBJ2-2, with D unresolved. Trimming stripped 6 bases from V and 3 bases from J, with 2 bases between. The CDR3 sequence is 11 residues long. This CDR3 is CASRYTGELFF. The CDR3 DNA reads as TGTGCCAGCAGATACACCGGGGAGCTGTTTTTT.

The chain is built from TRBV9 and TRBJ2-2; D perhaps matches TRBD1 (6 bases). This CDR3 is 15 amino acids long. Germline loops: CDR1 SGDLS, CDR2 YYNGEE. The V end was cut by 1 base, the J end by 0 bases, with 7 bases between. The CDR3 loop reads CASSVKGANTGELFF. The DNA for the CDR3 is TGTGCCAGCAGCGTAAAGGGGGCGAACACCGGGGAGCTGTTTTTT.

V usage is TRBV11-2 and J usage is TRBJ1-1, with a tentative D call TRBD1 (6 bases). There are 16 residues in the CDR3. Germline assignment: CDR1 SGHAT and CDR2 FQNNGV. The V end was cut by 5 bases, the J end by 0 bases, with 16 bases between. This chain's CDR3 is CASSPTLTGMNTEAFF. The CDR3 DNA reads as TGTGCCAGCAGCCCCACCCTGACAGGCATGAACACTGAAGCTTTCTTT.

The chain couples TRBV11-2 to TRBJ1-1; D is unresolved. Germline V lookup: CDR1 SGHAT, CDR2 FQNNGV. The V end was cut by 1 base, the J end by 5 bases, with 8 bases between. CDR3 length: 13 residues. The CDR3 spells CASSLARWTEAFF. CDR3 in DNA: TGTGCCAGCAGCTTAGCGAGATGGACTGAAGCTTTCTTT.

The table lists this clone with a count of one. V is TRBV6-6 and J is TRBJ2-3; D not certain. Germline CDR1 reads MNHNY; CDR2 reads SVGAGI (reference sequence). The CDR3 covers 15 residues. Deletions cut 4 bases from V and 0 bases from J, with 11 bases between. The CDR3 DNA sequence: TGTGCCAGCAGTTCGCAGGAGAGTAGCACAGATACGCAGTATTTT. Protein: CASSSQESSTDTQYF.

The rearrangement uses TRBV5-6 and TRBJ2-6; 7 bases line up with TRBD1. The V and J ends lost 2 bases and 0 bases, in that order; junction bases with no gene match: 2. Per the germline V gene, CDR1 is SGHDT and CDR2 is YYEEEE. The CDR3 contains 16 residues. This CDR3 reads CASSFGTVSGANVLTF. The CDR3 DNA reads as TGTGCCAGCAGCTTCGGGACAGTCTCTGGGGCCAACGTCCTGACTTTC.

V usage is TRBV6-5 and J usage is TRBJ2-1, with a tentative D call TRBD1 (6 bases). The CDR3 sequence is 16 residues long. V was cut by 4 bases and J by 1 base, with 14 bases left in between. Per the germline V gene, CDR1 is MNHEY and CDR2 is SVGAGI. The chain's CDR3 is CASSSTGTSSYNEQFF. The CDR3 region has the DNA TGTGCCAGCAGTTCCACCGGGACATCTTCCTACAATGAGCAGTTCTTC.

This chain links TRBV5-1 with TRBJ2-7; the match to TRBD1 covers 7 bases. Looked up from germline, CDR1 is SGHRS and CDR2 is YFSETQ. V lost 4 bases to trimming and J lost 0 bases; unmatched junction nucleotides: 10. The CDR3 loop spans 16 amino acids. The CDR3 loop is CASSPTGAIFSYEQYF. CDR3 sequence (DNA): TGCGCCAGCAGCCCTACAGGGGCTATCTTCTCCTACGAGCAGTACTTC.

The J gene is TRBJ1-6, the V gene TRBV27; 9 bases line up with TRBD1. There are 14 residues in the CDR3. V shed 7 bases and J 7 bases; nucleotides not matched to a gene: 5. Germline V lookup: CDR1 MNHEY, CDR2 SMNVEV (reference sequence). The CDR3 loop reads CASNPDRGNSPLHF. In DNA form, the CDR3 reads TGTGCCAGCAACCCCGACAGGGGGAATTCACCCCTCCACTTT.

V usage is TRBV9 and J usage is TRBJ2-3; D uncertain. The CDR3 length is 15 residues. The germline gives CDR1 SGDLS, CDR2 YYNGEE. V dropped 4 bases and J dropped 0 bases, with 12 bases sitting between them. The DNA for the CDR3 is TGTGCCAGCAGCCCTACCGCCTCTAGCACAGATACGCAGTATTTT. Translating gives CASSPTASSTDTQYF.

This clone was observed once. This chain links TRBV5-6 with TRBJ1-4; 11 bases are a match to TRBD1. Germline CDR1 is SGHDT and CDR2 is YYEEEE. CDR3 length equals 16 residues. The ends lost 4 bases at V and 4 bases at J; junction bases unmatched: 6. The chain's CDR3 is CASSPADRGHNEKLFF. The DNA of the CDR3 is TGTGCCAGCAGCCCTGCGGACAGGGGGCATAATGAAAAACTGTTTTTT.

The rearrangement links TRBV11-2 to TRBJ1-1; 7 bases line up with TRBD1. The CDR3 runs to 12 residues. CDR1 and CDR2 (germline): SGHAT, FQNNGV. The V gene end was trimmed by 4 bases and the J gene end by 11 bases; junction bases not matched to a gene: 7. CDR3 sequence: CASSSPGGRAFF. The DNA of the CDR3 is TGTGCCAGCAGCTCACCAGGGGGAAGGGCTTTCTTT.

V gene TRBV5-1 combines with J gene TRBJ1-2; weak D call: TRBD1 (5 bases). Trimming took off 0 bases at V and 0 bases at J, with 9 bases between the two ends. CDR3 length equals 15 residues. Germline V gives CDR1 SGHRS, CDR2 YFSETQ. Written as DNA, the CDR3 is TGCGCCAGCAGCTTGGGAAGGGGATCTAACTATGGCTACACCTTC. Amino acid sequence: CASSLGRGSNYGYTF.

This chain links TRBV28 with TRBJ2-3; D may be TRBD2 (6 bases). The ends were cut back, 5 bases at V and 0 bases at J, with 9 bases in the middle. Germline CDR1 MDHEN, CDR2 SYDVKM. CDR3 length equals 14 residues. This CDR3 reads CASSPGTSTDTQYF. The CDR3 DNA follows: TGTGCCAGCAGTCCTGGGACTAGCACAGATACGCAGTATTTT.

This clone was found a few times. The rearrangement joins TRBV7-9 to TRBJ1-1; 11 bases agree with TRBD1. Germline V gene sequence: CDR1 SEHNR, CDR2 FQNEAQ (reference sequence). V lost 4 bases and J lost 9; bases outside the gene matches: 7. There are 14 residues in the CDR3. Written as DNA, the CDR3 is TGTGCCAGCAGCTACGGACAGGGGGCGGATAAAGCTTTCTTT. The encoded protein is CASSYGQGADKAFF.

The chain has TRBV29-1 and TRBJ2-1; weak D call: TRBD2 (6 bases). Deletions cut 2 bases from V and 5 bases from J, with 7 bases between. Germline V gives CDR1 SQVTM, CDR2 ANQGSEA. This CDR3 has 12 amino acids. CDR3 in DNA: TGCAGCGTTGAACCGGGGGACAATGAGCAGTTCTTC. This gives the protein CSVEPGDNEQFF.

This clone is a singleton in its sample. The DNA of the CDR3 is TGTGCCAGTAGTGGGCAGGGGGCCACTGAAGCTTTCTTT. It encodes CASSGQGATEAFF. The chain recombines TRBV19 with TRBJ1-1, with 8 bases that match TRBD1. Germline CDR1 reads LNHDA; CDR2 reads SQIVND (reference sequence). V shed 5 bases, J shed 4 bases, and the junction held 3 bases outside the gene matches. This CDR3 contains 13 residues.

This clone was seen once. The chain has TRBV6-5 and TRBJ1-5; D is unresolved. Trimming cost V 2 bases and J 7 bases, with 9 bases left between them. This CDR3 has 13 residues. Germline V gene lookup returns CDR1 MNHEY and CDR2 SVGAGI. CDR3 sequence (DNA): TGTGCCAGCAGTTACAGAGATAGACAGCCCCAGCATTTT. Translating it yields CASSYRDRQPQHF.

The genes are TRBV4-1 and TRBJ1-1; unclear D gene. CDR1 is MGHRA and CDR2 is YSYEKL in the germline V gene. V dropped 6 bases and J dropped 0 bases, with 11 bases sitting between them. This CDR3 has 14 amino acids. The CDR3 sequence: CASSPGQMNTEAFF. CDR3 sequence (DNA): TGCGCCAGCAGTCCCGGGCAGATGAACACTGAAGCTTTCTTT.

The rearrangement joins TRBV30 to TRBJ2-1; D gene unclear. V shed 3 bases and J shed 0 bases, with 6 bases lying between them. Looked up from germline, CDR1 is GTSNPN and CDR2 is SVGIG (reference sequence). This CDR3 spans 13 amino acids. CDR3 sequence: CAWSDSSYNEQFF. The CDR3 DNA sequence: TGTGCCTGGAGCGATAGCTCCTACAATGAGCAGTTCTTC.

The V and J genes are TRBV6-5 and TRBJ1-3; D ambiguous. In germline, CDR1 is MNHEY, CDR2 SVGAGI. The CDR3 is made up of 14 amino acids. The V and J ends lost 7 bases and 0 bases respectively, with 10 bases between them. CDR3 sequence reads: CASIFRSSGNTIYF. The CDR3 coding sequence is TGTGCCAGCATTTTTCGGAGCTCTGGAAACACCATATATTTT.

The rearrangement links TRBV9 to TRBJ1-4, with D maybe TRBD1 (6 bases). V was cut by 4 bases and J by 7 bases, with 17 bases left in between. There are 15 residues in the CDR3. Germline loops: CDR1 SGDLS, CDR2 YYNGEE. CDR3 bases: TGTGCCAGCAGCTTTCCATACAGGGTGGTTGAAAAACTGTTTTTT. Amino acid sequence: CASSFPYRVVEKLFF.

The chain couples TRBV5-1 to TRBJ1-4; 7 nucleotides match TRBD1. The CDR3 runs 14 residues. V lost 4 bases to trimming and J lost 6 bases; unmatched junction nucleotides: 6. Germline lookup yields CDR1 SGHRS and CDR2 YFSETQ. The CDR3 DNA reads as TGCGCCAGCAGCCAAGGGACAGCCTATGAAAAACTGTTTTTT. It yields the protein CASSQGTAYEKLFF.

The CDR3 DNA reads as TGTGCCAGCACAGTGAATTGGTTAGGAGAGACCCAGTACTTC. Protein: CASTVNWLGETQYF. This sequence joins TRBV6-5 and TRBJ2-5; D uncertain. Trimming removed 7 bases at V and 4 bases at J, with 16 bases between. This CDR3 region has 14 residues. Germline CDR1 MNHEY, CDR2 SVGAGI.